Sequencing of this TCR beta chain was carried out in a study of blood T cell repertoires in COVID-19. Patients from Seattle were sampled longitudinally, starting during active infection. Study processing details: Nucleated cell counts were estimated from reference gene primer amplification. Some clones are missing from TCRdb's copy, which holds only in-frame ones; the method was immunoSEQ multiplex PCR. Clonal size and the V and J genes are those of that table, whereas D and trimming came from the DNA. The sample has 200,000 to 250,000 clones; approximately 91% are singletons. Germline-derived CDR1 and CDR2 are SGHTA and FQGNSA. Trimming removed 1 base from V and 13 bases from J; junction bases left unmatched: 9. The CDR3 runs 14 residues.

The sequence derives from a man aged 50 or older with COVID-19, enrolled during active disease. The chain has TRBV7-2 and TRBJ1-5; 8 bases fit TRBD1. The sample consisted of peripheral blood. CDR3 in amino acids: CASSLDGRGPGQHF. CDR3 nucleotides: TGTGCCAGCAGCTTAGACGGCAGGGGGCCGGGTCAGCATTTT.